The rows below give T cell receptor beta chains drawn from one sample of a study of blood T cell repertoires in COVID-19. Data came from immunoSEQ multiplex PCR; TCRdb stores just in-frame clones and leaves some out. The table includes fewer than 250,000 clones, 70% to 85% detected once. Sequencing input: PBMCs or T cells enriched from blood (not recorded which). These receptors came from a woman aged 30 to 39 who had recovered from COVID-19. CDR3s include the opening cysteine and the closing phenylalanine or tryptophan. The D gene is left open where the match is weak. Where a row states a size, it is once, few, many or the class of an expanded clone; other rows omit it.

V gene: TRBV12-5
J gene: TRBJ1-2
clone size: -
D gene: -
CDR3 DNA: TGTGCTAGTGGTTATTCAGGGGCGGGCTATGGCTACACCTTC
CDR3 protein: CASGYSGAGYGYTF

V gene: TRBV9
J gene: TRBJ1-6
clone size: -
D gene: TRBD1
CDR3 DNA: TGTGCCAGCAGCGTAAACCACAGGGGGAATTCACCCCTCCACTTT
CDR3 protein: CASSVNHRGNSPLHF

V gene: TRBV5-1
J gene: TRBJ2-3
clone size: many
D gene: TRBD2
CDR3 DNA: TGCGCCAGCAGCGACTTGGTGGTGCTAGCGGGAGAATACCCAGATACGCAGTATTTT
CDR3 protein: CASSDLVVLAGEYPDTQYF

V gene: TRBV5-1
J gene: TRBJ2-1
clone size: few
D gene: -
CDR3 DNA: TGCGCCAGCAGCTTTGGGGACACCTCCTACAATGAGCAGTTCTTC
CDR3 protein: CASSFGDTSYNEQFF

V gene: TRBV6-5
J gene: TRBJ1-4
clone size: -
D gene: -
CDR3 DNA: TGTGCCAGCAGCCGGCGGGGGGATAATGAAAAACTGTTTTTT
CDR3 protein: CASSRRGDNEKLFF

V gene: TRBV5-1
J gene: TRBJ1-3
clone size: -
D gene: TRBD1
CDR3 DNA: TGCGCCAGCAGCTTAACAGGGGCCAAAAGCTCTGGAAACACCATATATTTT
CDR3 protein: CASSLTGAKSSGNTIYF

V gene: TRBV19
J gene: TRBJ1-5
clone size: -
D gene: TRBD1
CDR3 DNA: TGTGCCAGTAGCACAGGGGTTAGCAATCAGCCCCAGCATTTT
CDR3 protein: CASSTGVSNQPQHF

V gene: TRBV24-1
J gene: TRBJ1-5
clone size: -
D gene: TRBD1
CDR3 DNA: TGTGCCACCAGTGATAAAAGGTTGACAGGGAGTGATCAGCCCCAGCATTTT
CDR3 protein: CATSDKRLTGSDQPQHF

V gene: TRBV3-1/TRBV3-2
J gene: TRBJ2-7
clone size: -
D gene: -
CDR3 DNA: TGTGCCACGGGCAGGGCCTACGAGCAGTACTTC
CDR3 protein: CATGRAYEQYF

V gene: TRBV21-1
J gene: TRBJ2-3
clone size: -
D gene: -
CDR3 DNA: TGTGCCAGCAGCAAACGGGTCACAGACAGAGTGACAGATACGCAGTATTTT
CDR3 protein: CASSKRVTDRVTDTQYF

V gene: TRBV5-4
J gene: TRBJ2-1
clone size: few
D gene: -
CDR3 DNA: TGTGCCAGCAGCCCCACCGAAGGTAGCGTTGAGCAGTTCTTC
CDR3 protein: CASSPTEGSVEQFF

V gene: TRBV10-1
J gene: TRBJ1-1
clone size: -
D gene: TRBD1
CDR3 DNA: TGCGCCAGCAGTGAAGTATTCCCGGGACAGGTGAACACTGAAGCTTTCTTT
CDR3 protein: CASSEVFPGQVNTEAFF

V gene: TRBV9
J gene: TRBJ2-7
clone size: -
D gene: TRBD1
CDR3 DNA: TGTGCCAGCAGCGCGACAGGGGACGGTGGGGCCTACGAGCAGTACTTC
CDR3 protein: CASSATGDGGAYEQYF

V gene: TRBV28
J gene: TRBJ2-1
clone size: -
D gene: TRBD2
CDR3 DNA: TGTGCCAGCAGACTCTCTAGCGGGGGGACTTACAATGAGCAGTTCTTC
CDR3 protein: CASRLSSGGTYNEQFF

V gene: TRBV20-1
J gene: TRBJ1-2
clone size: -
D gene: TRBD1
CDR3 DNA: TGCAGTGCTAGGACAGGGTATGGCTACACCTTC
CDR3 protein: CSARTGYGYTF

V gene: TRBV19
J gene: TRBJ1-1
clone size: -
D gene: -
CDR3 DNA: TGTGCCAGTAGTAGTCAAATGAACACTGAAGCTTTCTTT
CDR3 protein: CASSSQMNTEAFF